This T cell receptor beta chain is drawn from a study of T cell responses to AZD1222 COVID-19 vaccine. Notes on the study in general: Two AZD1222 doses significantly raised spike-specific TCR breadth and depth over controls. The peak T cell response came first, and repertoires were sampled only after it.

Germline CDR1 is SGHTA and CDR2 is FQGTGA. V was pared by 5 bases and J by 0 bases, with 9 bases between. The CDR3 length is 14 residues. TCRdb's copy holds only in-frame clones and misses some; the assay was immunoSEQ multiplex PCR. The table lists 100,000 to 150,000 clones, roughly 89% of them singletons, with around 30% in the top ten. This clone was seen only once. The antigen is unknown. The input for sequencing was peripheral blood, taken on day 0 of AZD1222 vaccination. The chain carries TRBV7-3 and TRBJ2-3; D is ambiguous. The receptor was derived from an adult in good health. The chain's CDR3 is CASSPVSSTDTQYF. CDR3 sequence (DNA): TGTGCCAGCAGCCCCGTGAGTAGCACAGATACGCAGTATTTT.